Described below is a single T cell receptor (beta chain) sequence and its context. The CDR3 is made up of 17 amino acids. Germline assignment: CDR1 MNHEY and CDR2 SMNVEV (reference sequence). V lost 3 bases, J lost 4 bases, and 19 bases lay in between. These data come from a study of blood T cell repertoires in COVID-19. The overall study: Whether acute or convalescent, the COVID-19 samples came from the United States, Italy and Spain. In each case, the material was cDNA or gDNA derived from T cells, B-cell-depleted T cells, or PBMCs.

As originally analysed: Cell counts per sample came from amplifying reference gene primers. Generated by immunoSEQ multiplex PCR, the TCRdb table keeps only in-frame clones and is missing some. D and trimming come from the DNA, and the V and J calls and clone size come from that table. The table includes 93,000 or so clones, approximately 84% detected once. The clonotype comes from a human donor in a cohort sampled during active COVID-19. The specimen was peripheral blood. The chain carries TRBV27 and TRBJ2-1; tentatively, D is TRBD1 (6 bases). In DNA form, the CDR3 reads TGTGCCAGCAGTTTGGGTAGGGGGAGATTAGTGTACAATGAGCAGTTCTTC. This codes for CASSLGRGRLVYNEQFF.